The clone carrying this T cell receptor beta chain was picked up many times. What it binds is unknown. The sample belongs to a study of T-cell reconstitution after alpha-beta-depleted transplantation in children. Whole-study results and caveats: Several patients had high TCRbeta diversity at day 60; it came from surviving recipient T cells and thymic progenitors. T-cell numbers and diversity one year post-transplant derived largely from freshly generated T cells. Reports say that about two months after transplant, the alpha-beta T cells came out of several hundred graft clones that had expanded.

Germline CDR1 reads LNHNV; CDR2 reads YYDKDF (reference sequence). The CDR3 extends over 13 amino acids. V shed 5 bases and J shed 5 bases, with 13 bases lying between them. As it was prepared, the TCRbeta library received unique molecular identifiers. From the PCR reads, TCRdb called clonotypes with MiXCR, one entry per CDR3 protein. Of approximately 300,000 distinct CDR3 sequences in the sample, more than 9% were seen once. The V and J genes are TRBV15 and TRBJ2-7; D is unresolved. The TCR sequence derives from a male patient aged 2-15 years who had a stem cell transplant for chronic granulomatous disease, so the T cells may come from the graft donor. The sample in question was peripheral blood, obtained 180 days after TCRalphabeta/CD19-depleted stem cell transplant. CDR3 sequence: CATSLSSLNEQYF. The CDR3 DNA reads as TGTGCCACCAGCTTATCAAGTCTCAACGAGCAGTACTTC.